This T cell receptor beta chain came from a study of T-cell reconstitution after alpha-beta-depleted transplantation in children. This clonotype was recorded a few times. Trimming removed 3 bases from V and 11 bases from J, with 19 bases in between. This CDR3 contains 13 residues. Germline-derived CDR1 and CDR2 are SQVTM and ANQGSEA. TCRbeta library preparation incorporated unique molecular identifiers. TCRdb re-called the PCR reads with MiXCR, one entry per CDR3 protein. This sample has about 540,000 distinct CDR3 sequences, with around 18% found just once. The genes are TRBV29-1 and TRBJ1-1, with a tentative D call TRBD1 (6 bases). Sequenced material: PBMCs from the stem cell graft donor, taken from the stem cell graft. This TCR was sampled from a human donor who donated a stem cell graft to a child with acute lymphoblastic leukemia. CDR3 bases: TGCAGCGTTGAGGAGGGTAGGGGGGAAGGGGCTTTCTTT. Its translation: CSVEEGRGEGAFF.